The 27 T cell receptor beta chains presented below share a single source sample, sequenced in a study of regulatory T cells in long-lasting Graves disease. TCR beta libraries were built with iRepertoire HTBI primers and Arm-PCR of CDR3 regions. MiXCR, applied by TCRdb to the multiplex PCR reads, yields one record per CDR3 protein. The sample holds approximately 470,000 distinct CDR3 sequences, less than 25% seen once. Time point: persistent/refractory GD, antithyroid drugs over 5 years with positive TRAb. PBMC RNA was the source of the TCR library. The sequencing here drew on peripheral blood mononuclear cells (PBMCs), taken when the disease was refractory, from a patient treated with antithyroid drugs. These receptors were collected from a female donor with Graves disease.

This chain joins TRBV2 and TRBJ2-2; the D is unclear. Germline V gene sequence: CDR1 SNHLY, CDR2 FYNNEI. The ends were cut back, 6 bases at V and 8 bases at J, with 7 bases in the middle. CDR3 length equals 11 residues. CDR3 loop: CASRSFGELFF. The CDR3, as DNA: TGTGCCAGCAGGAGTTTTGGGGAGCTGTTTTTT. The full variable domain, completed using reference TRBV2 and TRBJ2-2, is EPEVTQTPSHQVTQMGQEVILRCVPISNHLYFYWYRQILGQKVEFLVSFYNNEISEKSEIFDDQFSVERPDGSNFTLKIRSTKLEDSAMYFCASRSFGELFFGEGSRLTVL.

This clonotype was counted at least ten times. The chain joins TRBV29-1 to TRBJ1-1, with 7 positions matching TRBD1. Germline values: CDR1 SQVTM, CDR2 ANQGSEA. J lost 1 base, V lost 3 bases, and 5 bases had no gene match. CDR3 length: 14 amino acids. Here the CDR3 DNA reads TGCAGCGTTGAGCCGACAGGGAAGAACACTGAAGCTTTCTTT. Its protein product is CSVEPTGKNTEAFF.

This clonotype has a handful of counts. The chain combines TRBV6-5 with TRBJ1-6; no reliable D call. Trimming removed 0 bases at V and 11 bases at J, with 5 bases between. Looked up from germline, CDR1 is MNHEY and CDR2 is SVGAGI. The CDR3 loop spans 12 amino acids. This chain's CDR3 is CASSYSSAPLHF. Written as DNA, the CDR3 is TGTGCCAGCAGTTACTCATCAGCACCCCTCCACTTT.

Comments on this clonotype: A junction boundary mismatches the germline segment, possibly from a read error. V is TRBV12-3 or TRBV12-4 and J is TRBJ1-6; D ambiguous. The CDR3 contains 13 residues. This CDR3 is CASNLGPYSPLHF. Written as DNA, the CDR3 is TGTGCCAGCAATTTAGGGCCCTATTCACCCCTCCACTTT.

This clonotype was recorded a few times. The V call is TRBV20-1, the J call TRBJ1-6; unclear D gene. From germline, CDR1 is DFQATT and CDR2 SNEGSKA (reference sequence). Trimming took off 2 bases at V and 4 bases at J, with 15 bases between the two ends. The CDR3 is 16 residues long. CDR3 protein: CSARSSGENYNSPLHF. CDR3 DNA sequence: TGCAGTGCTAGAAGTTCTGGGGAAAATTATAATTCACCCCTCCACTTT.

In its sample, this clonotype was seen a few times. The chain carries TRBV4-2 and TRBJ1-5; no definite D call. This CDR3 has 13 amino acids. Germline CDR1 is LGHNA and CDR2 is YNFKEQ. Trimming took 3 bases from V and 5 from J, leaving 8 bases between them. CDR3 nucleotides: TGTGCCAGCAGCCACCCCGGGGATCAGCCCCAGCATTTT. Translation gives CASSHPGDQPQHF.

J is TRBJ2-5 and V is TRBV20-1; D perhaps matches TRBD2 (6 bases). The germline V gene encodes CDR1 DFQATT and CDR2 SNEGSKA (reference sequence). V lost 4 bases, J lost 3 bases, and 12 bases lay in between. The CDR3 is made up of 13 amino acids. The CDR3 bases are TGCAGTGCTAAGGAGGGCCCAGAAGAGACCCAGTACTTC. Residues: CSAKEGPEETQYF.

Ten or more counts support this clonotype. This chain connects TRBV19 to TRBJ2-7, with D perhaps matching TRBD1 (6 bases). Trimming removed 9 bases from V and 6 bases from J, with 18 bases in between. CDR1 and CDR2 (germline): LNHDA, SQIVND (reference sequence). The CDR3 runs 13 residues. CDR3 loop: CASDTGFGVEQYF. DNA of the CDR3: TGTGCCAGCGACACAGGGTTTGGTGTCGAGCAGTACTTC.

This clonotype occurred a few times. The rearrangement joins TRBV20-1 to TRBJ1-1; D is possibly TRBD1 (6 bases). Trimming removed 3 bases at V and 1 base at J, with 12 bases between. The CDR3 consists of 14 residues. The V gene's germline CDR1 is DFQATT and CDR2 SNEGSKA (reference sequence). In nucleotides, the CDR3 is TGCAGTGCTAGGACGTCGACAGGGAACACTGAAGCTTTCTTT. Amino acids: CSARTSTGNTEAFF.

At least ten counts were recorded for this clonotype. This chain uses TRBV30 with TRBJ1-1; possibly TRBD1 for D (6 bases). Trimming stripped 1 base from V and 1 base from J, with 13 bases between. The germline V gene has CDR1 GTSNPN and CDR2 SVGIG (reference sequence). CDR3 length: 15 residues. CDR3 in amino acids: CAWSGAGGGNTEAFF. As DNA, the CDR3 is TGTGCCTGGAGTGGTGCGGGGGGCGGGAACACTGAAGCTTTCTTT.

The table lists this clonotype with many counts. The V gene is TRBV28, the J gene TRBJ1-1; 9 nucleotides line up with TRBD1. Germline assignment: CDR1 MDHEN and CDR2 SYDVKM. The CDR3 is made up of 14 amino acids. The J segment lost 10 bases and the V segment lost 5 bases, leaving 11 bases of the junction unmatched. CDR3 in amino acids: CASSGRRDRVVAFF. In DNA, the CDR3 is TGTGCCAGCAGTGGCCGCCGGGACAGGGTGGTAGCTTTCTTT.

The chain recombines TRBV19 with TRBJ2-7; 13 bases agree with TRBD2. Looked up from germline, CDR1 is LNHDA and CDR2 is SQIVND (reference sequence). J gave up 5 bases and V 5 bases, and 18 bases lay outside the gene matches. The CDR3 consists of 19 residues. The CDR3 DNA reads as TGTGCCAGTAGTCTCTGGACTAGCGGGAGTGTTTATTCTGCAGACGAGCAGTACTTC. Protein sequence: CASSLWTSGSVYSADEQYF.

This chain connects TRBV5-6 to TRBJ1-4; D perhaps matches TRBD1 (6 bases). V lost 4 bases and J lost 5, with 15 bases in between. The CDR3 consists of 15 residues. CDR1 is SGHDT and CDR2 is YYEEEE in the germline V gene. CDR3 protein: CASSIAGTLNEKLFF. The CDR3 bases are TGTGCCAGCAGCATTGCCGGGACACTGAATGAAAAACTGTTTTTT.

This clonotype came up a few times. The V gene is TRBV20-1, the J gene TRBJ2-7, with D tentatively TRBD2 (6 bases). CDR3 length equals 12 residues. Trimming left V 3 bases short and J 3 bases short, with 9 bases between. Germline V gene data show CDR1 as DFQATT and CDR2 as SNEGSKA (reference sequence). The CDR3 is CSASTGDYEQYF. CDR3 DNA: TGCAGTGCTAGTACGGGAGACTACGAGCAGTACTTC.

This clonotype came up once. The chain uses TRBV19 and TRBJ2-1; 8 bases fit TRBD2. Losses at the gene ends were 5 bases for V and 3 bases for J; bases not matched to a gene: 6. Looked up from germline, CDR1 is LNHDA and CDR2 is SQIVND (reference sequence). The CDR3 length is 15 residues. This CDR3 reads CASSFSAGVYNEQFF. CDR3 DNA: TGTGCCAGTAGTTTTTCAGCGGGGGTCTACAATGAGCAGTTCTTC.

In this sample, this clonotype turned up many times. The chain carries TRBV28 and TRBJ1-6; the D gene is possibly TRBD1 (5 bases). The CDR3 covers 14 residues. In germline, CDR1 is MDHEN, CDR2 SYDVKM. V lost 3 bases and J lost 7, with 10 bases in between. CDR3 DNA: TGTGCCAGCAGTTTGTTCTGGGGGAATTCACCCCTCCACTTT. It encodes CASSLFWGNSPLHF.

This clonotype was picked up many times. The chain has TRBV28 and TRBJ1-1, with D uncertain. The CDR3 has 16 residues. Germline loops: CDR1 MDHEN, CDR2 SYDVKM. Trimming removed 6 bases at V and 2 bases at J, with 19 bases between. The CDR3 nucleotides read TGTGCCAGCAGATCAACCGTTGCAGGAGGCAACACTGAAGCTTTCTTT. Translating gives CASRSTVAGGNTEAFF.

There are a few counts of this clonotype. The V call is TRBV14, the J call TRBJ1-3, with D perhaps matching TRBD1 (6 bases). The CDR3 spans 15 residues. V was clipped by 2 bases and J by 0 bases, with 8 bases between them. The germline V gene has CDR1 SGHDN and CDR2 FVKESK. The CDR3 DNA reads TGTGCCAGCAGCCAAACAGGGCGCTCTGGAAACACCATATATTTT. Its translation: CASSQTGRSGNTIYF.

This clonotype has ten or more counts. The chain has TRBV7-2 and TRBJ1-6, with D unresolved. Trimming cost V 1 base and J 9 bases, with 4 bases left between them. Germline V gene sequence: CDR1 SGHTA, CDR2 FQGNSA. The CDR3 runs 12 residues. The CDR3 nucleotides read TGTGCCAGCAGCTTAGTGCGTTCACCCCTCCACTTT. This translates into CASSLVRSPLHF.

Only a few counts were recorded for this clonotype. This chain links TRBV4-1 with TRBJ2-5; no firm D call. The CDR3 runs 11 residues. CDR1 is MGHRA and CDR2 is YSYEKL in the germline V gene. The germline V and J ends were trimmed by 7 bases and 3 bases, with 6 bases remaining between them. The CDR3 sequence: CASMGKETQYF. The CDR3, as DNA: TGCGCCAGCATGGGGAAAGAGACCCAGTACTTC.

The chain has TRBV19 and TRBJ1-2; 8 bases agree with TRBD1. This CDR3 has 16 residues. V gave up 3 bases and J gave up 8 bases; unmatched junction bases: 14. CDR1 is LNHDA, CDR2 SQIVND, per germline (reference sequence). The CDR3 region is CASSILATGVLRGYTF. For the CDR3, the DNA is TGTGCCAGTAGTATCCTTGCGACAGGGGTCCTTAGGGGCTACACCTTC.

This clonotype was counted a single time. This may come from a read error, since a much larger clone is one base off. The genes are TRBV2 and TRBJ1-1; 7 nucleotides line up with TRBD1. CDR3 length equals 12 residues. CDR1 and CDR2 (germline): SNHLY, FYNNEI. The chain's CDR3 is CASSGRTGEALF. The CDR3, as DNA: TGTGCCAGCAGTGGCCGAACAGGGGAAGCTCTCTTT.

This clonotype was seen at least ten times. This chain joins TRBV7-9 and TRBJ1-2, with D maybe TRBD1 (5 bases). The CDR3 totals 15 residues. Germline CDR1 SEHNR, CDR2 FQNEAQ (reference sequence). V was trimmed by 1 base and J by 6 bases, leaving 15 bases between them. The CDR3 DNA reads as TGTGCCAGCAGCTTAGTTATCCCTTCGGGGGATGGCTACACCTTC. It codes for CASSLVIPSGDGYTF. The full variable domain, with the rest looked up from reference TRBV7-9 and TRBJ1-2, is DTGVSQNPRHKITKRGQNVTFRCDPISEHNRLYWYRQTLGQGPEFLTYFQNEAQLEKSRLLSDRFSAERPKGSFSTLEIQRTEQGDSAMYLCASSLVIPSGDGYTFGSGTRLTVV.

This clonotype was recorded many times. The chain carries TRBV7-8 and TRBJ2-5; D perhaps matches TRBD2 (6 bases). CDR1 SGHVS and CDR2 FQNEAQ come from the germline V gene. CDR3 length: 13 amino acids. Trimming cost V 5 bases and J 5 bases, with 12 bases left between them. CDR3 in amino acids: CASSTAGRETQYF. The CDR3 DNA reads TGTGCCAGCAGCACCGCAGGGAGGGAGACCCAGTACTTC.

Many counts were recorded for this clonotype. This rearrangement joins TRBV3-1 to TRBJ1-1, with TRBD1 matching 7 bases. This CDR3 has 14 amino acids. Losses at the gene ends were 6 bases for V and 0 bases for J; bases not matched to a gene: 4. Germline V gene data show CDR1 as LGHDT and CDR2 as YNNKEL (reference sequence). CDR3 DNA sequence: TGTGCCAGCAGTCAGGGGGTCATGAACACTGAAGCTTTCTTT. Amino acid sequence: CASSQGVMNTEAFF. Full variable domain (remainder filled in from reference TRBV3-1 and TRBJ1-1): DTAVSQTPKYLVTQMGNDKSIKCEQNLGHDTMYWYKQDSKKFLKIMFSYNNKELIINETVPNRFSPKSPDKAHLNLHINSLELGDSAVYFCASSQGVMNTEAFFGQGTRLTVV.

This clonotype was detected ten times or more. The rearrangement joins TRBV27 to TRBJ1-6; perhaps TRBD1 as D (6 bases). The germline V and J ends were trimmed by 5 bases and 7 bases, with 24 bases remaining between them. The CDR3 has 18 amino acids. Germline lookup yields CDR1 MNHEY and CDR2 SMNVEV (reference sequence). The CDR3 bases are TGTGCCAGCAGTACAGGGTACCCGGTGGACGCGGGGAATTCACCCCTCCACTTT. Its translation: CASSTGYPVDAGNSPLHF.

This chain links TRBV10-3 with TRBJ2-1, with TRBD1 identical over 12 bases. The CDR3 sequence is 15 residues long. Per germline, CDR1 ENHRY and CDR2 SYGVKD. The junction had 2 bases not matched to a gene; V was cut back by 6 bases and J by 2 bases. CDR3 sequence reads: CAISWDRGPYNEQFF. The CDR3 region has the DNA TGTGCCATCAGCTGGGACAGGGGGCCCTACAATGAGCAGTTCTTC.